These T cell receptor beta chains were read from a single sample in a study of a mutant IDH1 vaccine in newly diagnosed glioma. For these receptors, no antigen is known. The method was immunoSEQ multiplex PCR; TCRdb's version includes in-frame clones alone and lacks a portion of them. This table has 45,000 to 60,000 clones, roughly 73% appearing once. Sequencing used PBMCs, obtained from a glioma patient whose treatment included an IDH1 peptide vaccine. These receptors were collected from a man between 45 and 60 years old with glioma. The CDR3 runs from the conserved cysteine through the conserved F or W. Each record gives: D gene, J gene, CDR3 length, V gene, clone size, CDR3 protein, CDR3 DNA. D genes are given only for firm matches. Clone size is given for some rows only: seen once, a few or many times, or a class if the clone is expanded.

D gene: .
J gene: TRBJ1-1
CDR3 length: 13
V gene: TRBV2
clone size: .
CDR3 protein: CASSDGWRGSAFF
CDR3 DNA: TGTGCCAGCAGTGACGGATGGAGGGGCTCGGCTTTCTTT

D gene: .
J gene: TRBJ2-3
CDR3 length: 16
V gene: TRBV9
clone size: .
CDR3 protein: CASSVAEKTSTDTQYF
CDR3 DNA: TGTGCCAGCAGCGTAGCTGAGAAGACTAGCACAGATACGCAGTATTTT

D gene: .
J gene: TRBJ1-4
CDR3 length: 15
V gene: TRBV7-2
clone size: once
CDR3 protein: CASSLVGSYNEKLFF
CDR3 DNA: TGTGCCAGCAGCTTAGTTGGCAGCTATAATGAAAAACTGTTTTTT

D gene: .
J gene: TRBJ2-7
CDR3 length: 14
V gene: TRBV5-1
clone size: .
CDR3 protein: CASSLGLGPYEQYF
CDR3 DNA: TGCGCCAGCAGCTTAGGGCTGGGACCCTACGAGCAGTACTTC

D gene: .
J gene: TRBJ2-5
CDR3 length: 13
V gene: TRBV30
clone size: .
CDR3 protein: CAWKGRDGETQYF
CDR3 DNA: TGTGCCTGGAAGGGAAGGGACGGGGAGACCCAGTACTTC

D gene: TRBD2
J gene: TRBJ2-5
CDR3 length: 15
V gene: TRBV6-5
clone size: .
CDR3 protein: CASSPGEGGQETQYF
CDR3 DNA: TGTGCCAGCAGTCCTGGGGAGGGTGGCCAAGAGACCCAGTACTTC

D gene: .
J gene: TRBJ2-7
CDR3 length: 15
V gene: TRBV25-1
clone size: .
CDR3 protein: CASSETGLNSYEQYF
CDR3 DNA: TGTGCCAGCAGTGAAACGGGACTGAACTCCTACGAGCAGTACTTC

D gene: .
J gene: TRBJ2-7
CDR3 length: 11
V gene: TRBV10-3
clone size: .
CDR3 protein: CAISESFEQYF
CDR3 DNA: TGTGCCATCAGTGAGTCTTTCGAGCAGTACTTC

D gene: .
J gene: TRBJ1-1
CDR3 length: 12
V gene: TRBV7-2
clone size: .
CDR3 protein: CASSSDSYEAFF
CDR3 DNA: TGTGCCAGCAGTTCGGACAGTTATGAAGCTTTCTTT

D gene: .
J gene: TRBJ1-6
CDR3 length: 14
V gene: TRBV5-6
clone size: .
CDR3 protein: CASSLRSYNSPLHF
CDR3 DNA: TGTGCCAGCAGCTTACGCTCCTATAATTCACCCCTCCACTTT

D gene: .
J gene: TRBJ2-2
CDR3 length: 16
V gene: TRBV27
clone size: once
CDR3 protein: CASSLSWGANTGELFF
CDR3 DNA: TGTGCCAGCAGTTTATCTTGGGGGGCAAACACCGGGGAGCTGTTTTTT

D gene: .
J gene: TRBJ2-1
CDR3 length: 15
V gene: TRBV19
clone size: .
CDR3 protein: CASSAYSSTNNEQFF
CDR3 DNA: TGTGCCAGTAGTGCTTATTCTTCGACCAACAATGAGCAGTTCTTC

D gene: .
J gene: TRBJ2-7
CDR3 length: 13
V gene: TRBV7-3
clone size: .
CDR3 protein: CASSLGRAYEQYF
CDR3 DNA: TGTGCCAGCAGCTTAGGCAGGGCCTACGAGCAGTACTTC

D gene: .
J gene: TRBJ1-2
CDR3 length: 15
V gene: TRBV6-1
clone size: .
CDR3 protein: CASSEAVGTSYGYTF
CDR3 DNA: TGTGCCAGCAGTGAAGCGGTAGGGACCTCGTATGGCTACACCTTC

D gene: .
J gene: TRBJ1-1
CDR3 length: 16
V gene: TRBV27
clone size: .
CDR3 protein: CASSLSRKGLGTEAFF
CDR3 DNA: TGTGCCAGCAGTTTATCGCGGAAGGGGTTAGGGACTGAAGCTTTCTTT

D gene: .
J gene: TRBJ2-1
CDR3 length: 16
V gene: TRBV7-9
clone size: .
CDR3 protein: CASSPTEGQLRNEQFF
CDR3 DNA: TGTGCCAGCAGCCCCACCGAGGGGCAGCTGCGTAATGAGCAGTTCTTC

D gene: .
J gene: TRBJ2-2
CDR3 length: 14
V gene: TRBV25-1
clone size: .
CDR3 protein: CASSEWINTGELFF
CDR3 DNA: TGTGCCAGCAGTGAATGGATAAACACCGGGGAGCTGTTTTTT

D gene: .
J gene: TRBJ2-1
CDR3 length: 11
V gene: TRBV6-1
clone size: few
CDR3 protein: CASSEMWEQFF
CDR3 DNA: TGTGCCAGCAGTGAAATGTGGGAGCAGTTCTTC

D gene: .
J gene: TRBJ1-4
CDR3 length: 13
V gene: TRBV6-5
clone size: .
CDR3 protein: CASSLDRNEKLFF
CDR3 DNA: TGTGCCAGCAGTTTAGACAGGAATGAAAAACTGTTTTTT

D gene: .
J gene: TRBJ1-4
CDR3 length: 12
V gene: TRBV7-2
clone size: .
CDR3 protein: CASSLLEEKLFF
CDR3 DNA: TGTGCCAGCAGCCTCTTGGAGGAAAAACTGTTTTTT

D gene: .
J gene: TRBJ2-5
CDR3 length: 16
V gene: TRBV15
clone size: .
CDR3 protein: CATSRGVGTRQETQYF
CDR3 DNA: TGTGCCACCAGCAGAGGGGTCGGGACAAGACAAGAGACCCAGTACTTC

D gene: .
J gene: TRBJ1-5
CDR3 length: 14
V gene: TRBV25-1
clone size: .
CDR3 protein: CASSVTGISQPQHF
CDR3 DNA: TGTGCCAGCAGTGTTACAGGGATAAGCCAGCCCCAGCATTTT

D gene: .
J gene: TRBJ2-2
CDR3 length: 13
V gene: TRBV11-1
clone size: once
CDR3 protein: CASSFGQTGELFF
CDR3 DNA: TGTGCCAGCAGCTTTGGCCAAACCGGGGAGCTGTTTTTT

D gene: .
J gene: TRBJ1-2
CDR3 length: 15
V gene: TRBV6-5
clone size: .
CDR3 protein: CASSYGAGSNYGYTF
CDR3 DNA: TGTGCCAGCAGTTACGGGGCGGGGTCCAACTATGGCTACACCTTC

D gene: .
J gene: TRBJ2-2
CDR3 length: 20
V gene: TRBV5-1
clone size: .
CDR3 protein: CASSSAGPGNFLLQDGELFF
CDR3 DNA: TGCGCCAGCAGTTCTGCCGGGCCAGGGAATTTTCTATTGCAAGACGGGGAGCTGTTTTTT

D gene: TRBD2
J gene: TRBJ2-1
CDR3 length: 15
V gene: TRBV25-1
clone size: .
CDR3 protein: CASSERLAGGNEQFF
CDR3 DNA: TGTGCCAGCAGTGAGAGGCTAGCGGGGGGCAATGAGCAGTTCTTC

D gene: .
J gene: TRBJ2-3
CDR3 length: 13
V gene: TRBV29-1
clone size: once
CDR3 protein: CSVDEPGTDTQYF
CDR3 DNA: TGCAGCGTTGATGAGCCCGGCACAGATACGCAGTATTTT

D gene: .
J gene: TRBJ2-6
CDR3 length: 12
V gene: TRBV7-2
clone size: .
CDR3 protein: CASSVPANVLTF
CDR3 DNA: TGTGCCAGCAGCGTCCCGGCCAACGTCCTGACTTTC